This T cell receptor beta chain is drawn from a study of cytomegalovirus exposure and HLA in healthy donors. CDR1 and CDR2 from the germline V gene are SGHDT and YYEEEE. The ends were cut back, 2 bases at V and 4 bases at J, with 15 bases in the middle. This CDR3 region has 15 residues. Donors were ostensibly healthy at sampling, although undocumented immune exposures were probable. Turning to this clone: Its antigen remains unknown.

13 Jbeta primers and 60 Vbeta primers were used for the PCR. Clones were sequenced by immunoSEQ multiplex PCR, and TCRdb holds only the in-frame ones, with some missing. The data contain some 160,000 clones, less than 80% of them singletons. The study's findings and limits: CMV serostatus was the only immune exposure information that was available.

Sequencing input: PBMCs. The clonotype was recovered from a woman in her thirties or forties in good health and CMV-seronegative. This chain connects TRBV5-6 to TRBJ2-5; possibly TRBD2 for D (5 bases). The CDR3 here is CASSFRGILGETQYF. Here the CDR3 DNA reads TGTGCCAGCAGCTTTCGAGGGATCCTAGGAGAGACCCAGTACTTC.